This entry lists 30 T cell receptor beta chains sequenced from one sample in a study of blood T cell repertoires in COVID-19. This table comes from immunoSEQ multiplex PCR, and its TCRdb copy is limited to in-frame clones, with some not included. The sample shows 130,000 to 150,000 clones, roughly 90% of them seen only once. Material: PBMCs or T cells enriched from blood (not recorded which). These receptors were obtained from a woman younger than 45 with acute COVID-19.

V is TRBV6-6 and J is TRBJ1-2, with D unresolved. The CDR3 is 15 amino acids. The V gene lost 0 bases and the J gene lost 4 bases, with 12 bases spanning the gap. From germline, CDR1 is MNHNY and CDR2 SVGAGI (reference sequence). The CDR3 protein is CASSYSILAAYGYTF. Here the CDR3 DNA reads TGTGCCAGCAGTTACTCGATCCTGGCGGCCTATGGCTACACCTTC.

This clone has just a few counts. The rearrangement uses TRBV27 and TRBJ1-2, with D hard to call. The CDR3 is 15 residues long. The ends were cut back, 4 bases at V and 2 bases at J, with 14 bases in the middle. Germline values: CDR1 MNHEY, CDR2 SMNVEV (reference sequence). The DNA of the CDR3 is TGTGCCAGCAGTTCGCTTGCCGGAGAGAACTATGGCTACACCTTC. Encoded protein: CASSSLAGENYGYTF.

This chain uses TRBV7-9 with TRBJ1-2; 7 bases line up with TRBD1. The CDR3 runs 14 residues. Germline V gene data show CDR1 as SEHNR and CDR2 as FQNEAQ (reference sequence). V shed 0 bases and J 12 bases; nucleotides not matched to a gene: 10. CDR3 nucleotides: TGTGCCAGCAGCTTAGCCCAGACGAGGGGGCAAGACACCTTC. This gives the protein CASSLAQTRGQDTF.

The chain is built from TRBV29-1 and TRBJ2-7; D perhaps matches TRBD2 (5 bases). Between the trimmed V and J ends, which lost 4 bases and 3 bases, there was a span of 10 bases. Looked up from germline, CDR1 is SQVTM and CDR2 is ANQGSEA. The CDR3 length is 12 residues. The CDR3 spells CSVGRGFYEQYF. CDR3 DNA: TGCAGCGTTGGACGAGGGTTCTACGAGCAGTACTTC.

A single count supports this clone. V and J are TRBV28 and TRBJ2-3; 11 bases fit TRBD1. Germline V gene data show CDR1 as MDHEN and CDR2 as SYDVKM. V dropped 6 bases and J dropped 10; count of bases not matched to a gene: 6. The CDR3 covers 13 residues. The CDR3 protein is CASRTGTGGPQYF. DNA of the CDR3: TGTGCCAGCAGAACCGGGACAGGGGGGCCGCAGTATTTT. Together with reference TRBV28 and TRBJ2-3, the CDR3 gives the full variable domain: DVKVTQSSRYLVKRTGEKVFLECVQDMDHENMFWYRQDPGLGLRLIYFSYDVKMKEKGDIPEGYSVSREKKERFSLILESASTNQTSMYLCASRTGTGGPQYFGPGTRLTVL.

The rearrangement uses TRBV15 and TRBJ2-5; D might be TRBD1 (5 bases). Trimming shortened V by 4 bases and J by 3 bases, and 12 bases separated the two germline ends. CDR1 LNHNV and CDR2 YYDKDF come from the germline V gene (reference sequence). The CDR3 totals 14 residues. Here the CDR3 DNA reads TGTGCCACCAGCAAAGGACAAGTCAAAGAGACCCAGTACTTC. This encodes CATSKGQVKETQYF.

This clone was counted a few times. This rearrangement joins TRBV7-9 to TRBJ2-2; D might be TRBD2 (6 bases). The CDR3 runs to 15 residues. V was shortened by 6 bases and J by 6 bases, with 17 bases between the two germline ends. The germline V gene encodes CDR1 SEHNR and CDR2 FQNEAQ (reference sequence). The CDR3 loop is CASSSSNGGSGELFF. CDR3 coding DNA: TGTGCCAGCAGTTCATCCAACGGGGGTTCCGGGGAGCTGTTTTTT. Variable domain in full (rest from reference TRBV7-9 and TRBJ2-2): DTGVSQNPRHKITKRGQNVTFRCDPISEHNRLYWYRQTLGQGPEFLTYFQNEAQLEKSRLLSDRFSAERPKGSFSTLEIQRTEQGDSAMYLCASSSSNGGSGELFFGEGSRLTVL.

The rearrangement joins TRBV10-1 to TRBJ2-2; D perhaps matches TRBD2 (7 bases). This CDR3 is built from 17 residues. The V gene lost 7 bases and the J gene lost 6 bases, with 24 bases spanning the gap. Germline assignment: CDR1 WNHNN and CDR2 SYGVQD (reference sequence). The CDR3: CASIPYEGGACPGELFF. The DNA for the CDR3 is TGCGCCAGCATCCCCTATGAGGGGGGGGCCTGCCCCGGGGAGCTGTTTTTT.

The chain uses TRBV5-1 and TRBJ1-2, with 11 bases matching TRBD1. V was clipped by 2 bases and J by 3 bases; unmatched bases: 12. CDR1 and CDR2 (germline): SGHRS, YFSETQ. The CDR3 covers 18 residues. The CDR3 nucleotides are TGCGCCAGCAGCTTTCGAGGACAGGGGGCCAGGGAGGACTATGGCTACACCTTC. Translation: CASSFRGQGAREDYGYTF. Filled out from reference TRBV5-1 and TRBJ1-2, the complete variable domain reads KAGVTQTPRYLIKTRGQQVTLSCSPISGHRSVSWYQQTPGQGLQFLFEYFSETQRNKGNFPGRFSGRQFSNSRSEMNVSTLELGDSALYLCASSFRGQGAREDYGYTFGSGTRLTVV.

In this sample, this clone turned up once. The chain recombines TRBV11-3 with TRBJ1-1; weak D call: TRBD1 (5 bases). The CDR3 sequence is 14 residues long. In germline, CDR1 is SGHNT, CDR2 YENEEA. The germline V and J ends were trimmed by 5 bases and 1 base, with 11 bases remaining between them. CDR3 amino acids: CASSPSGGNTEAFF. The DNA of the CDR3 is TGTGCCAGCAGCCCTTCCGGGGGGAACACTGAAGCTTTCTTT.

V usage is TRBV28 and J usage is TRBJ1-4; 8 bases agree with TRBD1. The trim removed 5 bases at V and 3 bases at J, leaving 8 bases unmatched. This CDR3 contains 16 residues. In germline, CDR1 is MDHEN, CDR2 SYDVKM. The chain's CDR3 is CASSPPDRAANEKLFF. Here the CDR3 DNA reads TGTGCCAGCAGTCCGCCGGACAGGGCGGCTAATGAAAAACTGTTTTTT.

CDR3: CSAENSQETQYF. The CDR3 bases are TGCAGCGCCGAGAACTCACAAGAGACCCAGTACTTC. This rearrangement joins TRBV29-1 to TRBJ2-5; D call uncertain. The CDR3 has 12 amino acids. V gave up 7 bases and J gave up 2 bases, with 11 bases separating them. Looked up from germline, CDR1 is SQVTM and CDR2 is ANQGSEA.

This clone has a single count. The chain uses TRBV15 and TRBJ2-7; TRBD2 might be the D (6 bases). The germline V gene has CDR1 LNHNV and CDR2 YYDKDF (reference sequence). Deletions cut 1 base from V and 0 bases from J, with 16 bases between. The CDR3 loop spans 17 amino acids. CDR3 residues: CATSRVPEGPSSYEQYF. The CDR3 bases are TGTGCCACCAGCAGAGTCCCGGAGGGACCAAGCTCCTACGAGCAGTACTTC.

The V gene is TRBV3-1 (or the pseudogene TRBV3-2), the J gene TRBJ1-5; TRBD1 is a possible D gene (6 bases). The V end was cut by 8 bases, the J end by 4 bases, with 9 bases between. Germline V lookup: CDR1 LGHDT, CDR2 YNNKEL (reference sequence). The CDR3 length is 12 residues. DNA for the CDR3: TGTGCCAGCGCTCAGGGGAATCAGCCCCAGCATTTT. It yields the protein CASAQGNQPQHF.

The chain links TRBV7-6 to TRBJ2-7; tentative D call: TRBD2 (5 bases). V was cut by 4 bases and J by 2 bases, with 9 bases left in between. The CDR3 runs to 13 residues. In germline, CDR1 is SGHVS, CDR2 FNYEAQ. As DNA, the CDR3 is TGTGCCAGCAGCTCTGTCGGGGCCTACGAGCAGTACTTC. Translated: CASSSVGAYEQYF.

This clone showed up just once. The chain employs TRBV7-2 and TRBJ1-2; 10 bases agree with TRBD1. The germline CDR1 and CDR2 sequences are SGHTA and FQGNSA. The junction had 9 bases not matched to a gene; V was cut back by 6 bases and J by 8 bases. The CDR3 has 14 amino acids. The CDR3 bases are TGTGCCAGCAGATCAGACAGGGGGCGCGGAGGCTACACCTTC. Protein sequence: CASRSDRGRGGYTF.

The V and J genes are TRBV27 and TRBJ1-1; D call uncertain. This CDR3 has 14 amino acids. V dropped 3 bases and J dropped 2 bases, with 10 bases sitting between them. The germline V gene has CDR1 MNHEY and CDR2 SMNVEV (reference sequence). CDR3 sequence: CASSFLPLNTEAFF. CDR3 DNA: TGTGCCAGCAGTTTCCTACCACTAAACACTGAAGCTTTCTTT.

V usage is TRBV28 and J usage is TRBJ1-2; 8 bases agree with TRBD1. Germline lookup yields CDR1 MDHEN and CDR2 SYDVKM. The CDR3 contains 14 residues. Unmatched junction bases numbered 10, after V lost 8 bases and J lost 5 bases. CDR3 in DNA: TGTGCCAGCGCCCGACCGGACAGGGTATATGGCTACACCTTC. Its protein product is CASARPDRVYGYTF.

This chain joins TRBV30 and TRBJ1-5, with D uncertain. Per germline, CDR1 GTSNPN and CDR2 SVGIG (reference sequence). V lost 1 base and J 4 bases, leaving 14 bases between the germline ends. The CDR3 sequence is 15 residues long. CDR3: CAWSAESAVNQPQHF. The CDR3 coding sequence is TGTGCCTGGAGTGCGGAGTCTGCTGTAAATCAGCCCCAGCATTTT.

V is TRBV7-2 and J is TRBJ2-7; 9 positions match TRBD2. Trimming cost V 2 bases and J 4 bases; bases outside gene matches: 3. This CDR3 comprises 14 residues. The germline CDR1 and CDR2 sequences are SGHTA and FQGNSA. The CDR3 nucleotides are TGTGCCAGCAGCTTACTAGCGGGGTATTACGAGCAGTACTTC. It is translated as CASSLLAGYYEQYF.

This CDR3 reads CARGVLDNGVYTF. As DNA, the CDR3 is TGTGCCAGAGGGGTTCTGGACAACGGAGTCTACACCTTC. The chain uses TRBV2 and TRBJ1-2; the D gene is possibly TRBD1 (5 bases). V dropped 9 bases and J dropped 10 bases, with 21 bases sitting between them. The CDR3 is 13 residues long. The V gene's germline CDR1 is SNHLY and CDR2 FYNNEI.

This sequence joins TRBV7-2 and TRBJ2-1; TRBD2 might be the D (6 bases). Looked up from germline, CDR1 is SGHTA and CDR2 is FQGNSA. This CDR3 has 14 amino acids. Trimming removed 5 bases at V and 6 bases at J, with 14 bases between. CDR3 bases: TGTGCCAGCAGCCGGGACTTCAGGGCCAATGAGCAGTTCTTC. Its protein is CASSRDFRANEQFF.

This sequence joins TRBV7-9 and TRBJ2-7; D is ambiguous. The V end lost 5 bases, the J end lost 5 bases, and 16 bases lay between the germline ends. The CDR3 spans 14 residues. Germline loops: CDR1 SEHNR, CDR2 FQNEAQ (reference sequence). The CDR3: CASSHTIAYHEQYF. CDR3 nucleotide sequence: TGTGCCAGCAGCCATACCATAGCATACCACGAGCAGTACTTC.

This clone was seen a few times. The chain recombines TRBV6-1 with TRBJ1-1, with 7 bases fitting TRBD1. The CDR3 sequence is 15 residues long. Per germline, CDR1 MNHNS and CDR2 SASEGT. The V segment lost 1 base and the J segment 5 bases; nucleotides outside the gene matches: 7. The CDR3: CASSEGSTGVTEAFF. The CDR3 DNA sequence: TGTGCCAGCAGTGAAGGTAGTACAGGGGTGACTGAAGCTTTCTTT.

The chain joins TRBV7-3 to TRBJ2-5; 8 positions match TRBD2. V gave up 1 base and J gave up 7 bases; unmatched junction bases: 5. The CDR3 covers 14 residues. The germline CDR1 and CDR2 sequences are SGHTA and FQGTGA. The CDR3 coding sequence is TGTGCCAGCAGCTTAAATCCGGGAGGGGGGACCCAGTACTTC. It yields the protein CASSLNPGGGTQYF. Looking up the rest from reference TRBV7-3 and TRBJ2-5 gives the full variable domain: GAGVSQTPSNKVTEKGKYVELRCDPISGHTALYWYRQSLGQGPEFLIYFQGTGAADDSGLPNDRFFAVRPEGSVSTLKIQRTERGDSAVYLCASSLNPGGGTQYFGPGTRLLVL.

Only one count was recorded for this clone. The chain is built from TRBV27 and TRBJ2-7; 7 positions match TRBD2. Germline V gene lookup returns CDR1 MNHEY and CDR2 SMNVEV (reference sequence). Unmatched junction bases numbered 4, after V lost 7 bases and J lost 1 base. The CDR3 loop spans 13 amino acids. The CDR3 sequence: CASTASGSYEQYF. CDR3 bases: TGTGCCAGCACAGCTAGCGGATCCTACGAGCAGTACTTC.

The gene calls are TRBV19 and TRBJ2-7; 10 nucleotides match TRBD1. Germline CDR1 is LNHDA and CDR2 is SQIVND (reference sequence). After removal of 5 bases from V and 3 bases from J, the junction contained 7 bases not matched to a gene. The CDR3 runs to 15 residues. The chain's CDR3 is CASSQSGTGDYEQYF. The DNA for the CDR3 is TGTGCCAGTAGTCAATCCGGGACAGGGGACTACGAGCAGTACTTC.

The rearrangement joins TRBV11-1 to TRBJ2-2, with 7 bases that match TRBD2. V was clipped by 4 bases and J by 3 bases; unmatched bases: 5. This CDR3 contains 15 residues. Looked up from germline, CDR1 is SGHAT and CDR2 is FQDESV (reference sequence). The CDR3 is CASSSREWDTGELFF. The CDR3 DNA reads TGTGCCAGCAGCTCGCGGGAGTGGGACACCGGGGAGCTGTTTTTT.

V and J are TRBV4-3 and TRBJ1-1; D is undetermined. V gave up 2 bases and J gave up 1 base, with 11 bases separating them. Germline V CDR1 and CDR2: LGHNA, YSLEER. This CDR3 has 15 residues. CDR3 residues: CASSQLSPWNTEAFF. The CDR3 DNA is TGCGCCAGCAGCCAACTATCACCTTGGAACACTGAAGCTTTCTTT.

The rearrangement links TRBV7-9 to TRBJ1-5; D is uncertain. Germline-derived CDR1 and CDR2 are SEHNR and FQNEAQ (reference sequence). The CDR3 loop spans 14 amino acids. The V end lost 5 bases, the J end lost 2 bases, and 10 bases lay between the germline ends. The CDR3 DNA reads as TGTGCCAGCAGCCGGACTGATCGCAATCAGCCCCAGCATTTT. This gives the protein CASSRTDRNQPQHF.